This section outlines one TCR beta chain sequence together with its context. Its matching antigen is unknown. Profiled with immunoSEQ multiplex PCR; TCRdb holds only in-frame clones, not every one. The sample lists about 73,000 clones, about four fifths occurring once. Peptide-pool stimulation followed by sequencing identified expanded antigen-specific CD4+ clonotypes in the ViraFEST assay. Following 10 days of culture, CD4+ T cells were isolated. Testing of the vaccine recipients showed negative nucleocapsid antibodies and no prior SARS-CoV-2 infection. The data were taken from a study of vaccination effects on CD4 cells after COVID-19. The V segment lost 3 bases and the J segment 3 bases; nucleotides outside the gene matches: 4. Germline CDR1 reads KGHDR; CDR2 reads SFDVKD. The CDR3 spans 16 residues.

The V gene is TRBV24-1, the J gene TRBJ2-2; 9 bases line up with TRBD1. The source material was CD4+ T cells from PBMCs cultured with HCoV-NL63 spike peptides, sampled before COVID-19 vaccination. The sequence was obtained from a human donor who received a COVID-19 vaccine. The CDR3 DNA follows: TGTGCCACCAGTGATGCCCGACAGGGGGACACCGGGGAGCTGTTTTTT. Protein: CATSDARQGDTGELFF.